This T cell receptor (beta chain) was profiled in a study of blood T cell repertoires in COVID-19. As for the study in general: PBMCs, B-cell-depleted T cells, or T cells were the source of the cDNA or gDNA that made up the material.

Original analysis: Amplification of reference gene primers was used by the study to estimate nucleated cell counts. Sequencing used immunoSEQ multiplex PCR; TCRdb keeps in-frame clones, though not all of them. That table is the source of V, J and clone size, and D and trimming were worked out from the DNA. This table has 70,000 or so clones, approximately 84% appearing once. Seattle researchers signed up patients amid active infection and tracked them longitudinally. The sequencing input was peripheral blood. The source of this sequence is a man in his forties or fifties with COVID-19, enrolled during active disease.

CDR3 region: CASSQEAPSAPSYEQYF. CDR3 nucleotide sequence: TGCGCCAGCAGCCAAGAGGCTCCTAGCGCGCCTTCCTACGAGCAGTACTTC. The rearrangement joins TRBV4-3 to TRBJ2-7; TRBD2 might be the D (6 bases). This CDR3 has 17 residues. Germline V gene data show CDR1 as LGHNA and CDR2 as YSLEER. Trimming shortened V by 0 bases and J by 1 base, and 16 bases separated the two germline ends.